The subject of this entry is one T cell receptor (beta chain). Its antigen is currently unknown. This entry belongs to a study of identical twins. Study conclusions and caveats: A lower insertion count was a feature of abundant cord blood beta clonotypes, with no such feature in memory repertoires.

The CDR3 runs 14 residues. The V gene lost 6 bases and the J gene lost 3 bases, with 12 bases spanning the gap. Germline V gene sequence: CDR1 ENHRY, CDR2 SYGVKD. TCRdb passed the 5' RACE reads through MiXCR, listing each CDR3 protein once. This table holds more than 1.5 million distinct CDR3 sequences, less than 35% found once. This sequence was found in a newborn girl in good health. The chain couples TRBV10-3 to TRBJ2-1; perhaps TRBD2 as D (5 bases). Sequencing input: cord blood. CDR3 nucleotides: TGTGCCATCAGATTTAGCGATATCTACAATGAGCAGTTCTTC. Protein sequence: CAIRFSDIYNEQFF.